The text below deals with one T cell receptor (beta chain). Measured with immunoSEQ multiplex PCR; TCRdb has only the in-frame clones, and not every one. Of approximately 300,000 clones in the sample, 70% to 90% were seen once. The sample belongs to a study of blood T cell repertoires in COVID-19. Study at large: COVID-19 samples from acute and convalescent phases originated in the United States, Italy and Spain.

Germline CDR1 is SGHAT and CDR2 is FQNNGV. The CDR3 runs 15 residues. With 4 bases clipped from V and 7 bases from J, the junction kept 9 bases outside the gene matches. The Seattle patients, enrolled during active infection, were followed longitudinally. Sample: peripheral blood. The chain carries TRBV11-2 and TRBJ1-4; 7 positions match TRBD1. The receptor was isolated from a woman between 50 and 59 years old with COVID-19, enrolled during active disease. The CDR3 here is CASSSQTGRTEKLFF. The CDR3 DNA is TGTGCCAGCAGCTCGCAGACAGGGAGGACTGAAAAACTGTTTTTT.